The 18 T cell receptor beta chains reported below all come from one sample, sequenced in a study of identical twins. MiXCR was run by TCRdb on the 5' RACE reads, yielding one entry per CDR3 protein. The sample consists of hundreds of thousands of distinct CDR3 sequences, 21% of them appearing once. These data were likewise used in another study, on T cells expressing NK-cell markers.

Sequenced material: PBMCs. These receptors were obtained from a young woman in good health.

The rearrangement joins TRBV6-5 to TRBJ1-2; D is unclear. This CDR3 has 10 amino acids. The V and J ends lost 6 bases and 7 bases respectively, with 6 bases between them. Germline V gives CDR1 MNHEY, CDR2 SVGAGI. CDR3 protein: CASRGAGYTF. DNA for the CDR3: TGTGCCAGCAGGGGTGCTGGCTACACCTTC.

The V and J genes are TRBV20-1 and TRBJ1-1, with 8 bases that match TRBD1. This CDR3 is built from 12 residues. CDR1 and CDR2 from the germline V gene are DFQATT and SNEGSKA (reference sequence). V trimming: 0 bases; J trimming: 10 bases; junction bases outside the gene matches: 4. In DNA form, the CDR3 reads TGCAGTGCTAGAGATTTCAGGGGGCTAGCTTTCTTT. As protein: CSARDFRGLAFF.

This rearrangement joins TRBV20-1 to TRBJ1-1; 7 nucleotides align to TRBD1. Germline-derived CDR1 and CDR2 are DFQATT and SNEGSKA (reference sequence). This CDR3 is built from 13 residues. The junction had 5 bases not matched to a gene; V was cut back by 6 bases and J by 1 base. CDR3 nucleotide sequence: TGCAGTGCAACAAGACAGGGGAACACTGAAGCTTTCTTT. Its translation: CSATRQGNTEAFF.

This clonotype was counted a few times. The CDR3 DNA is TGTGCCTTCAGTCAAATAGCGGGAGGTCCAAACCCCTACAATGAGCAGTTCTTC. Translating it yields CAFSQIAGGPNPYNEQFF. The chain has TRBV2 and TRBJ2-1; TRBD2 aligns across 10 bases. Per the germline V gene, CDR1 is SNHLY and CDR2 is FYNNEI. There are 18 residues in the CDR3. With V trimmed by 11 bases and J by 2 bases, 18 bases remained unmatched.

The chain uses TRBV9 and TRBJ2-5, with D possibly matching TRBD1 (6 bases). The length of the CDR3 is 14 residues. Germline V CDR1 and CDR2: SGDLS, YYNGEE. V lost 3 bases, J lost 2 bases, and 11 bases lay in between. The CDR3 region is CASSDLGGQETQYF. The CDR3 bases are TGTGCCAGCAGCGACCTAGGGGGTCAAGAGACCCAGTACTTC.

The chain joins TRBV20-1 to TRBJ2-4, with 10 bases matching TRBD2. There are 15 residues in the CDR3. The trim removed 5 bases at V and 4 bases at J, leaving 8 bases unmatched. Germline CDR1 DFQATT, CDR2 SNEGSKA (reference sequence). CDR3 sequence (DNA): TGCAGTGCTCCTCGGACTAGCGGAATTAAAAACATTCAGTACTTC. Translating gives CSAPRTSGIKNIQYF.

The J gene is TRBJ1-2, the V gene TRBV29-1, with TRBD1 matching over 9 bases. The CDR3 spans 12 residues. The J segment lost 4 bases and the V segment lost 4 bases, leaving 1 base of the junction unmatched. Per germline, CDR1 SQVTM and CDR2 ANQGSEA. The CDR3 DNA reads as TGCAGCGTTGGGACAGGGGCCTATGGCTACACCTTC. Protein product: CSVGTGAYGYTF.

Details on this clonotype: One junction end does not reproduce the germline sequence, and a read error may be involved. The chain has TRBV2 and TRBJ2-7, with TRBD2 matching 7 bases. The germline V gene has CDR1 SNHLY and CDR2 FYNNEI. The CDR3 spans 17 residues. CDR3 nucleotide sequence: TGTGCCAGCAGTAAAGCGGAGTTTGCGGGGAGGGATTACGAGCAGTACTTC. It encodes CASSKAEFAGRDYEQYF.

This clonotype was counted between two and nine times. This chain uses TRBV15 with TRBJ2-2; D may be TRBD1 or TRBD2 (5 bases each). The CDR3 is 16 amino acids. With 3 bases removed from V and 7 bases from J, the gap between germline ends came to 18 bases. From germline, CDR1 is LNHNV and CDR2 YYDKDF (reference sequence). CDR3: CATSRRLTGTVGELFF. In nucleotides, the CDR3 is TGTGCCACCAGCAGGAGATTAACGGGGACCGTCGGGGAGCTGTTTTTT.

The rearrangement links TRBV3-1 to TRBJ1-2, with a tentative D call TRBD1 (6 bases). CDR1 and CDR2 (germline): LGHDT, YNNKEL (reference sequence). Trimming stripped 3 bases from V and 5 bases from J, with 16 bases between. The CDR3 loop spans 15 amino acids. CDR3 residues: CASSQGGQITYGYTF. CDR3 sequence (DNA): TGTGCCAGCAGCCAGGGTGGACAGATAACTTATGGCTACACCTTC. The full variable domain, with the rest looked up from reference TRBV3-1 and TRBJ1-2, is DTAVSQTPKYLVTQMGNDKSIKCEQNLGHDTMYWYKQDSKKFLKIMFSYNNKELIINETVPNRFSPKSPDKAHLNLHINSLELGDSAVYFCASSQGGQITYGYTFGSGTRLTVV.

The rearrangement uses TRBV7-9 and TRBJ1-1; D remains unclear. The V end was cut by 5 bases, the J end by 8 bases, with 15 bases between. Germline CDR1 reads SEHNR; CDR2 reads FQNEAQ (reference sequence). This CDR3 is built from 13 residues. The CDR3 sequence: CASSKRREQEAFF. The CDR3 DNA reads TGTGCCAGCAGCAAAAGGAGGGAGCAGGAAGCTTTCTTT.

The chain has TRBV7-2 and TRBJ2-4; 10 positions agree with TRBD2. This CDR3 has 16 residues. CDR1 is SGHTA, CDR2 FQGNSA, per germline. The trim removed 1 base at V and 4 bases at J, leaving 4 bases unmatched. The CDR3 loop is CASSLVGTSAKNIQYF. CDR3 in DNA: TGTGCCAGCAGCTTAGTGGGGACTAGCGCTAAAAACATTCAGTACTTC. Complete variable domain (other parts from reference TRBV7-2 and TRBJ2-4): GAGVSQSPSNKVTEKGKDVELRCDPISGHTALYWYRQSLGQGLEFLIYFQGNSAPDKSGLPSDRFSAERTGGSVSTLTIQRTQQEDSAVYLCASSLVGTSAKNIQYFGAGTRLSVL.

The J gene is TRBJ1-2, the V gene TRBV6-5; D is undetermined. The CDR3 runs 13 residues. V was cut by 0 bases and J by 8 bases, with 10 bases left in between. Germline CDR1 MNHEY, CDR2 SVGAGI. The CDR3 DNA reads TGTGCCAGCAGTTACTCGGAGGGCAGGGGCTACACCTTC. Its protein product is CASSYSEGRGYTF.

A few counts support this clonotype. V gene TRBV20-1 combines with J gene TRBJ2-7, with TRBD2 matching over 12 bases. V lost 5 bases, J lost 2 bases, and 4 bases stayed unmatched. Germline V gives CDR1 DFQATT, CDR2 SNEGSKA (reference sequence). This CDR3 is built from 14 residues. CDR3 residues: CSAPLAGGAYEQYF. CDR3 in DNA: TGCAGTGCTCCTCTAGCGGGAGGGGCCTACGAGCAGTACTTC.

This clonotype has more than one count but fewer than ten. The chain uses TRBV9 and TRBJ2-2, with no clear D. V was clipped by 0 bases and J by 1 base, with 7 bases between them. Per germline, CDR1 SGDLS and CDR2 YYNGEE. The CDR3 is 15 amino acids. The CDR3 DNA follows: TGTGCCAGCAGCGTAGTTAGGGAGAACACCGGGGAGCTGTTTTTT. It encodes CASSVVRENTGELFF.

V and J are TRBV7-2 and TRBJ1-2, with no clear D. Trimming took 3 bases from V and 4 from J, leaving 12 bases between them. Germline V gives CDR1 SGHTA, CDR2 FQGNSA. The length of the CDR3 is 14 residues. The CDR3 protein is CASSLGGYFYGYTF. The CDR3 coding sequence is TGTGCCAGCAGCTTGGGCGGTTACTTCTATGGCTACACCTTC. The full variable domain, in which reference TRBV7-2 and TRBJ1-2 provide the parts outside the CDR3, is GAGVSQSPSNKVTEKGKDVELRCDPISGHTALYWYRQSLGQGLEFLIYFQGNSAPDKSGLPSDRFSAERTGGSVSTLTIQRTQQEDSAVYLCASSLGGYFYGYTFGSGTRLTVV.

The V call is TRBV25-1, the J call TRBJ2-7; tentative D call: TRBD2 (5 bases). This CDR3 is built from 14 residues. Germline V CDR1 and CDR2: MGHDK, SYGVNS. V lost 1 base to trimming and J lost 4 bases, with 11 bases between them. CDR3 sequence: CASSESGVRYEQYF. The CDR3 DNA follows: TGTGCCAGCAGTGAATCCGGGGTTCGGTACGAGCAGTACTTC.

The V gene is TRBV5-6, the J gene TRBJ2-2; a weak D match, TRBD1 (5 bases). The CDR3 loop spans 13 amino acids. V lost 2 bases to trimming and J lost 6 bases, with 8 bases between them. The germline CDR1 and CDR2 sequences are SGHDT and YYEEEE. The CDR3 sequence: CASSFQGAGELFF. DNA for the CDR3: TGTGCCAGCAGCTTTCAGGGTGCCGGGGAGCTGTTTTTT.